A single sample is the source of the 9 T cell receptor beta chains below, sequenced in a study of blood T cell repertoires in COVID-19. Sequenced by immunoSEQ multiplex PCR; TCRdb stores in-frame clones only, minus some. The sample has hundreds of thousands of clones, 70% to 90% seen once. Sequencing was done on a sample of peripheral blood. These receptor sequences come from a woman aged 55-69 years with acute or convalescent COVID-19.

This sequence joins TRBV5-6 and TRBJ2-1, with 7 bases identical to TRBD1. The CDR3 covers 14 residues. The junction had 1 base not matched to a gene; V was cut back by 3 bases and J by 1 base. The germline gives CDR1 SGHDT, CDR2 YYEEEE. DNA of the CDR3: TGTGCCAGCAGCTCCAGGGGGTCCTACAATGAGCAGTTCTTC. It is translated as CASSSRGSYNEQFF.

CDR3 amino acids: CASSPGSGNQPQHF. CDR3 DNA: TGTGCCAGCTCACCCGGCTCAGGGAATCAGCCCCAGCATTTT. The gene calls are TRBV18 and TRBJ1-5; a weak D match, TRBD1 (5 bases). This CDR3 has 14 residues. Germline V gene sequence: CDR1 KGHSH, CDR2 LQKENI. Between the trimmed V and J ends, which lost 3 bases and 4 bases, there was a span of 10 bases.

The chain links TRBV27 to TRBJ1-1; 9 bases match TRBD1. Germline trimming cut 5 bases from V and 0 bases from J; bases unmatched to any gene: 4. The germline CDR1 and CDR2 sequences are MNHEY and SMNVEV (reference sequence). The CDR3 length is 15 residues. The CDR3 is CASSPRQGVNTEAFF. CDR3 bases: TGTGCCAGCAGTCCCCGACAGGGGGTGAACACTGAAGCTTTCTTT.

V and J are TRBV5-5 and TRBJ2-1; D is perhaps TRBD2 (6 bases). Per germline, CDR1 SGHKS and CDR2 YYEKEE (reference sequence). V dropped 2 bases and J dropped 5 bases, with 11 bases sitting between them. The CDR3 totals 14 residues. The CDR3 spells CASSFAGGHNEQFF. In nucleotides, the CDR3 is TGTGCCAGCAGCTTCGCCGGGGGACACAATGAGCAGTTCTTC.

J is TRBJ2-7 and V is TRBV2, with 7 bases that match TRBD1. CDR1 SNHLY and CDR2 FYNNEI come from the germline V gene. The CDR3 consists of 14 residues. Trimming at V came to 3 bases and at J to 1 base, leaving 3 bases not matched to a gene. The CDR3 DNA follows: TGTGCCAGCAGTGACGGCAGGGGGTCCTACGAGCAGTACTTC. This sequence encodes CASSDGRGSYEQYF.

V is TRBV6-5 and J is TRBJ2-1; D is unresolved. Between the trimmed V and J ends, which lost 6 bases and 6 bases, there was a span of 9 bases. This CDR3 spans 12 amino acids. Germline CDR1 is MNHEY and CDR2 is SVGAGI. The CDR3 DNA reads as TGTGCCAGCAGGGAGCGAAGCAATGAGCAGTTCTTC. It translates to CASRERSNEQFF.

This clone was seen just once. This chain connects TRBV27 to TRBJ2-3; D is ambiguous. The V gene's germline CDR1 is MNHEY and CDR2 SMNVEV (reference sequence). Trimming took 3 bases from V and 4 from J, leaving 14 bases between them. The CDR3 covers 15 residues. CDR3 protein: CASSFRDAYADTQYF. CDR3 sequence (DNA): TGTGCCAGCAGTTTTCGAGATGCGTATGCAGATACGCAGTATTTT.

V is TRBV10-1 and J is TRBJ2-1, with D possibly TRBD2 on 5 matching bases. Germline V gene lookup returns CDR1 WNHNN and CDR2 SYGVQD (reference sequence). The CDR3 consists of 17 residues. V lost 0 bases, J lost 0 bases, and 12 bases lay in between. The DNA of the CDR3 is TGCGCCAGCAGTGAGTCGGTTATAACTAGCTCCTACAATGAGCAGTTCTTC. It specifies CASSESVITSSYNEQFF.

This clone appeared a single time. J is TRBJ2-7 and V is TRBV5-1; 8 bases align to TRBD1. This CDR3 is 13 amino acids long. The V segment lost 4 bases and the J segment 10 bases; nucleotides outside the gene matches: 10. Germline V lookup: CDR1 SGHRS, CDR2 YFSETQ. The CDR3, as DNA: TGCGCCAGCAGCCACGGGACAGGCCCCCTACAGTACTTC. Encoded protein: CASSHGTGPLQYF.